The rows below give T cell receptor beta chains drawn from one sample of a study of T cell responses to AZD1222 COVID-19 vaccine. The table came from immunoSEQ multiplex PCR; TCRdb's copy has only in-frame clones and leaves some out. The table includes approximately 140,000 clones, 91% detected once. The sample here was peripheral blood, taken 28 days after the second dose of the MenACWY control vaccine. The receptors originated from an adult who received the MenACWY meningococcal vaccine as a control. Each CDR3 is given with its conserved first and last residue. Fields, in order: J gene, clone size, D gene, V gene, CDR3 protein, CDR3 DNA. D genes are given only for firm matches. A row's size may be missing; if present it is once, few, many or a size class.

J gene: TRBJ2-1
clone size: few
D gene: TRBD2
V gene: TRBV9
CDR3 protein: CASSVLADTYNEQFF
CDR3 DNA: TGTGCCAGCAGCGTCCTAGCGGATACCTACAATGAGCAGTTCTTC

J gene: TRBJ2-7
clone size: -
D gene: -
V gene: TRBV18
CDR3 protein: CASSSETRMDEQYF
CDR3 DNA: TGTGCCAGCTCATCCGAGACTAGGATGGACGAGCAGTACTTC

J gene: TRBJ1-5
clone size: -
D gene: TRBD1
V gene: TRBV2
CDR3 protein: CASSVDRGRQPQHF
CDR3 DNA: TGTGCCAGCAGCGTTGACAGGGGTCGTCAGCCCCAGCATTTT

J gene: TRBJ1-2
clone size: -
D gene: -
V gene: TRBV5-4
CDR3 protein: CASSRGVDYGYTF
CDR3 DNA: TGTGCCAGCAGCCGGGGAGTAGACTATGGCTACACCTTC

J gene: TRBJ1-2
clone size: -
D gene: -
V gene: TRBV28
CDR3 protein: CASTRQGRVGDYGYTF
CDR3 DNA: TGTGCCAGCACCCGACAAGGCAGGGTAGGGGACTATGGCTACACCTTC

J gene: TRBJ2-4
clone size: -
D gene: -
V gene: TRBV2
CDR3 protein: CASSAEVGQGQNIQYF
CDR3 DNA: TGTGCCAGCAGTGCAGAGGTGGGGCAGGGTCAAAACATTCAGTACTTC

J gene: TRBJ2-1
clone size: -
D gene: -
V gene: TRBV7-9
CDR3 protein: CASSFLGGGSEQFF
CDR3 DNA: TGTGCCAGCAGCTTTCTTGGGGGAGGCAGTGAGCAGTTCTTC

J gene: TRBJ2-3
clone size: -
D gene: TRBD2
V gene: TRBV4-3
CDR3 protein: CASSQEPAGAPGAQYF
CDR3 DNA: TGCGCCAGCAGCCAAGAACCAGCGGGGGCCCCCGGGGCGCAGTATTTT

J gene: TRBJ2-7
clone size: few
D gene: TRBD2
V gene: TRBV5-4
CDR3 protein: CASSLASTSGGSYEQYF
CDR3 DNA: TGTGCCAGCAGCTTGGCCTCCACGAGCGGGGGGTCCTACGAGCAGTACTTC

J gene: TRBJ1-4
clone size: -
D gene: -
V gene: TRBV25-1
CDR3 protein: CASSRWGEKLFF
CDR3 DNA: TGTGCCAGCAGCCGGTGGGGGGAAAAACTGTTTTTT

J gene: TRBJ2-7
clone size: -
D gene: -
V gene: TRBV18
CDR3 protein: CASSPLGGAGASILYEQYF
CDR3 DNA: TGTGCCAGCTCACCATTGGGGGGCGCGGGAGCCTCAATACTGTACGAGCAGTACTTC

J gene: TRBJ1-2
clone size: -
D gene: -
V gene: TRBV29-1
CDR3 protein: CSVEVSDSSGGYTF
CDR3 DNA: TGCAGCGTTGAAGTGTCCGACAGCTCGGGCGGCTACACCTTC

J gene: TRBJ1-5
clone size: -
D gene: -
V gene: TRBV6-6
CDR3 protein: CASNRQGGPNQPQHF
CDR3 DNA: TGTGCCAGCAACCGCCAAGGCGGCCCCAATCAGCCCCAGCATTTT

J gene: TRBJ1-4
clone size: -
D gene: -
V gene: TRBV12-5
CDR3 protein: CASGLTLSTNEKLFF
CDR3 DNA: TGTGCTAGTGGTTTGACATTATCAACTAATGAAAAACTGTTTTTT

J gene: TRBJ1-1
clone size: -
D gene: -
V gene: TRBV29-1
CDR3 protein: CSVERAELEAFF
CDR3 DNA: TGCAGCGTTGAAAGGGCAGAACTTGAAGCTTTCTTT

J gene: TRBJ2-7
clone size: -
D gene: TRBD1
V gene: TRBV18
CDR3 protein: CASSSGQDNEQYF
CDR3 DNA: TGTGCCAGCTCATCGGGACAGGATAACGAGCAGTACTTC

J gene: TRBJ1-2
clone size: -
D gene: -
V gene: TRBV7-9
CDR3 protein: CASSPAGSYGYTF
CDR3 DNA: TGTGCCAGCAGCCCAGCGGGTTCCTATGGCTACACCTTC

J gene: TRBJ2-7
clone size: -
D gene: -
V gene: TRBV18
CDR3 protein: CASSPPAGSGEQYF
CDR3 DNA: TGTGCCAGCTCACCACCTGCAGGGTCAGGCGAGCAGTACTTC

J gene: TRBJ1-4
clone size: once
D gene: -
V gene: TRBV2
CDR3 protein: CASTGEKLFF
CDR3 DNA: TGTGCCAGCACGGGTGAAAAACTGTTTTTT

J gene: TRBJ2-7
clone size: -
D gene: -
V gene: TRBV2
CDR3 protein: CASKREYEQYF
CDR3 DNA: TGTGCCAGCAAGCGCGAGTACGAGCAGTACTTC

J gene: TRBJ1-6
clone size: -
D gene: TRBD1
V gene: TRBV18
CDR3 protein: CASSPGQGNSPLHF
CDR3 DNA: TGTGCCAGCTCACCAGGACAGGGGAATTCACCCCTCCACTTT

J gene: TRBJ2-7
clone size: -
D gene: TRBD2
V gene: TRBV7-2
CDR3 protein: CASSPRAGAYEQYF
CDR3 DNA: TGTGCCAGCAGCCCCCGGGCGGGGGCCTACGAGCAGTACTTC

J gene: TRBJ2-7
clone size: -
D gene: TRBD1
V gene: TRBV5-6
CDR3 protein: CASPFGTGEGEQYF
CDR3 DNA: TGTGCCAGCCCTTTCGGGACAGGGGAGGGTGAGCAGTACTTC

J gene: TRBJ2-4
clone size: -
D gene: TRBD1
V gene: TRBV2
CDR3 protein: CASSEGVTGLAKNIQYF
CDR3 DNA: TGTGCCAGCAGTGAAGGGGTGACAGGGCTTGCCAAAAACATTCAGTACTTC

J gene: TRBJ2-5
clone size: -
D gene: TRBD1
V gene: TRBV5-1
CDR3 protein: CASSPTGGQVKTQYF
CDR3 DNA: TGCGCCAGTAGCCCCACAGGGGGTCAGGTGAAGACCCAGTACTTC

J gene: TRBJ2-5
clone size: -
D gene: -
V gene: TRBV4-2
CDR3 protein: CASSPPGELPETQYF
CDR3 DNA: TGTGCCAGCAGCCCCCCCGGGGAGCTCCCAGAGACCCAGTACTTC

J gene: TRBJ2-5
clone size: -
D gene: -
V gene: TRBV7-8
CDR3 protein: CASSFLGRDSQETQYF
CDR3 DNA: TGTGCCAGCAGCTTCCTAGGACGGGACTCCCAAGAGACCCAGTACTTC

J gene: TRBJ2-7
clone size: -
D gene: -
V gene: TRBV6-4
CDR3 protein: CASSGGLQSSYEQYF
CDR3 DNA: TGTGCCAGCAGTGGGGGTTTACAGAGCTCCTACGAGCAGTACTTC

J gene: TRBJ2-3
clone size: -
D gene: TRBD1
V gene: TRBV6-1
CDR3 protein: CASSEAGRGRDTQYF
CDR3 DNA: TGTGCCAGCAGTGAAGCGGGCAGGGGGCGAGATACGCAGTATTTT

J gene: TRBJ2-5
clone size: once
D gene: TRBD2
V gene: TRBV7-2
CDR3 protein: CASSLGTSGNQETQYF
CDR3 DNA: TGTGCCAGCAGCTTAGGGACTAGCGGGAACCAAGAGACCCAGTACTTC

J gene: TRBJ2-5
clone size: -
D gene: TRBD1
V gene: TRBV5-5
CDR3 protein: CASSLDRGPQETQYF
CDR3 DNA: TGTGCCAGCAGCCTAGACAGGGGGCCGCAAGAGACCCAGTACTTC

J gene: TRBJ2-1
clone size: -
D gene: -
V gene: TRBV2
CDR3 protein: CASSSGLDNEQFF
CDR3 DNA: TGTGCCAGCAGCTCCGGACTCGACAATGAGCAGTTCTTC

J gene: TRBJ2-1
clone size: -
D gene: -
V gene: TRBV11-1
CDR3 protein: CASSLGLGNLGNEQFF
CDR3 DNA: TGTGCCAGCAGCCTAGGATTAGGTAATCTTGGGAATGAGCAGTTCTTC

J gene: TRBJ2-7
clone size: -
D gene: TRBD1
V gene: TRBV28
CDR3 protein: CASTLGQGTYEQYF
CDR3 DNA: TGTGCCAGCACCTTGGGACAGGGGACCTACGAGCAGTACTTC

J gene: TRBJ1-5
clone size: once
D gene: TRBD1
V gene: TRBV19
CDR3 protein: CASNNRGYQPQHF
CDR3 DNA: TGTGCCAGTAATAACAGGGGGTATCAGCCCCAGCATTTT